The clone carrying this T cell receptor (beta chain) has more than one count but fewer than ten. Germline CDR1 is MNHEY and CDR2 is SVGEGT. Losses at the gene ends were 6 bases for V and 2 bases for J; bases not matched to a gene: 8. This CDR3 has 15 residues. The data originate from a study of blood T cell repertoires in COVID-19. Study as a whole: COVID-19 samples collected from the United States, Italy and Spain covered acute and convalescent phases. Sources were T cells, B-cell-depleted T cells, or PBMCs; the material itself was cDNA or gDNA.

The study assigned cohorts using participant-reported clinical history. Original data processing: Reference gene primers were amplified, and this amplification served to estimate nucleated cell counts. Here immunoSEQ multiplex PCR was the method, and the copy in TCRdb shows in-frame clones only, minus some. That table is the source of V, J and clone size, and D and trimming were worked out from the DNA. The data show around 300,000 clones, with 90% seen just once and about 1.5% held by the top ten. The sequencing sample was made of PBMCs or T cells enriched from blood (not recorded which). The rearrangement joins TRBV6-2 or TRBV6-3 to TRBJ2-7, with TRBD2 matching over 9 bases. This sequence was found in a young woman with acute COVID-19. CDR3 loop: CASSPRAGGPYEQYF. The CDR3 bases are TGTGCCAGCAGCCCCAGGGCGGGAGGGCCCTACGAGCAGTACTTC.